These 2 T cell receptor beta chains originate from one sample sequenced in a study of OX40 agonist ivuxolimab in advanced cancers. Only in-frame clones appear in the TCRdb table, and some are missing; sequencing was by immunoSEQ multiplex PCR. The sample includes tens of thousands of clones, about 85% of them seen just once. Here the sequenced sample was CD4+ or CD8+ T cells sorted from blood, taken in a trial of the OX40 agonist ivuxolimab. The receptor source for this set is an adult with an advanced solid tumor such as melanoma, head and neck, liver or kidney cancer.

The chain has TRBV4-1 and TRBJ2-2, with D tentatively TRBD2 (6 bases). With 4 bases removed from V and 3 bases from J, the gap between germline ends came to 12 bases. The CDR3 contains 15 residues. The V gene's germline CDR1 is MGHRA and CDR2 YSYEKL. This CDR3 reads CASSPSSGYTGELFF. The CDR3 bases are TGCGCCAGCAGCCCCTCAAGCGGGTACACCGGGGAGCTGTTTTTT.

The V call is TRBV5-6, the J call TRBJ2-3; D gene uncertain. V was pared by 0 bases and J by 8 bases, with 16 bases between. The CDR3 runs 15 residues. Per the germline V gene, CDR1 is SGHDT and CDR2 is YYEEEE. Here the CDR3 DNA reads TGTGCCAGCAGCTTGGAGACTGGGGTTTCTGGTACGCAGTATTTT. Protein sequence: CASSLETGVSGTQYF.